Shown below are 21 T cell receptor beta chains from a single sample sequenced in a study of blood T cells in healthy people across ages. For the second PCR, which ran for 7 to 11 cycles, a sample-barcoded 5' primer and a J-beta primer mix were used. TCRdb ran MiXCR on the 5' RACE reads and lists one entry per CDR3 protein. The sample lists about 1.1 million distinct CDR3 sequences; about two fifths were seen once. Input material: blood. The receptor source for this set is a man aged 18 to 35 in good health.

The table lists this clonotype with a count of one. At one end, the junction sequence differs from germline, possibly due to a read error. This chain links TRBV5-5 with TRBJ1-2, with D possibly TRBD1 on 5 matching bases. Germline CDR1 is SGHKS and CDR2 is YYEKEE (reference sequence). The CDR3 loop spans 18 amino acids. In DNA, the CDR3 is TGTGCCAGCACCTTGGGACTGCTAAATCCCCCGTCCGGATATGGCTACACCTTC. This encodes CASTLGLLNPPSGYGYTF. Based on the CDR3 plus reference TRBV5-5 and TRBJ1-2, the full variable domain is DAGVTQSPTHLIKTRGQQVTLRCSPISGHKSVSWYQQVLGQGPQFIFQYYEKEERGRGNFPDRFSARQFPNYSSELNVNALLLGDSALYLCASTLGLLNPPSGYGYTFGSGTRLTVV.

This clonotype turned up a few times. The V gene is TRBV6-5, the J gene TRBJ1-1; D gene unclear. Germline V gives CDR1 MNHEY, CDR2 SVGAGI. The CDR3 has 13 amino acids. V was pared by 5 bases and J by 6 bases, with 13 bases between. DNA for the CDR3: TGTGCCAGCAGTCGGACTAGCACCCCTGAAGCTTTCTTT. Encoded protein: CASSRTSTPEAFF.

The chain carries TRBV19 and TRBJ1-5, with unresolved D. V was shortened by 7 bases and J by 0 bases, with 19 bases between the two germline ends. CDR3 length equals 17 residues. The germline CDR1 and CDR2 sequences are LNHDA and SQIVND (reference sequence). CDR3: CASTLEARTYSNQPQHF. As DNA, the CDR3 is TGTGCCAGTACCCTAGAGGCCAGAACCTATAGCAATCAGCCCCAGCATTTT.

This chain links TRBV6-2 or TRBV6-3 with TRBJ1-2, with D unclear. Trimming pared 5 bases from V and 1 base from J, leaving 11 bases between. CDR3 length equals 14 residues. From germline, CDR1 is MNHEY and CDR2 SVGEGT. The CDR3 DNA reads TGTGCCAGCAGTGGCGGGGATCTTAACTATGGCTACACCTTC. It yields the protein CASSGGDLNYGYTF.

V gene TRBV21-1 combines with J gene TRBJ2-5; the D call TRBD1 from the table was never checked on the DNA. The J call may be incorrect, as the DNA end agrees better with TRBJ2-7. TRBV21-1 is reported as a pseudogene. This CDR3 has 11 amino acids. This chain's CDR3 is CASITGGEQYF. DNA of the CDR3: TGTGCCAGCATTACAGGGGGCGAGCAGTACTTC.

The chain is built from TRBV5-1 and TRBJ1-3; possible D gene TRBD1, 5 bases. V lost 0 bases to trimming and J lost 4 bases, with 8 bases between them. The V gene's germline CDR1 is SGHRS and CDR2 YFSETQ. There are 14 residues in the CDR3. CDR3 bases: TGCGCCAGCAGCTTGGCTACAGGAGGAAACACCATATATTTT. Protein sequence: CASSLATGGNTIYF.

This clonotype was observed a few times. The rearrangement links TRBV20-1 to TRBJ2-3, with D possibly being TRBD2 (6 bases). The CDR3 totals 16 residues. From germline, CDR1 is DFQATT and CDR2 SNEGSKA (reference sequence). V lost 7 bases, J lost 1 base, and 21 bases lay in between. This CDR3 is CSVPWRGDRRTDTQYF. CDR3 nucleotides: TGCAGTGTCCCATGGCGGGGCGATCGACGCACAGATACGCAGTATTTT.

The chain combines TRBV10-3 with TRBJ2-1; TRBD1 agrees at 8 bases. The CDR3 covers 13 residues. V lost 4 bases to trimming and J lost 4 bases; unmatched junction nucleotides: 0. Germline-derived CDR1 and CDR2 are ENHRY and SYGVKD. The CDR3 sequence: CAISGQGYNEQFF. In DNA form, the CDR3 reads TGTGCCATCAGTGGACAGGGGTACAATGAGCAGTTCTTC.

This clonotype was observed a few times. This sequence joins TRBV6-5 and TRBJ2-7; D is uncertain. V was pared by 6 bases and J by 5 bases, with 14 bases between. CDR3 length: 13 residues. Per the germline V gene, CDR1 is MNHEY and CDR2 is SVGAGI. CDR3 sequence (DNA): TGTGCCAGCAGACTACGGCAGTCCAACGAGCAGTACTTC. The encoded protein is CASRLRQSNEQYF.

This chain uses TRBV3-1 with TRBJ2-3, with D possibly being TRBD1 (7 bases). Trimming shortened V by 1 base and J by 3 bases, and 17 bases separated the two germline ends. CDR3 size: 17 residues. Germline CDR1 and CDR2: LGHDT and YNNKEL (reference sequence). CDR3 in amino acids: CASSQGGAGGRTDTQYF. CDR3 coding DNA: TGTGCCAGCAGCCAAGGGGGGGCAGGGGGTAGGACAGATACGCAGTATTTT.

This clonotype was seen only a few times. This sequence joins TRBV12-3 or TRBV12-4 and TRBJ2-3; TRBD2 matches at 9 bases. V gave up 2 bases and J gave up 0 bases; unmatched junction bases: 6. The CDR3 covers 17 residues. CDR3 residues: CASSLRAGGPSTDTQYF. Here the CDR3 DNA reads TGTGCCAGCAGTTTAAGGGCGGGGGGGCCGAGCACAGATACGCAGTATTTT.

This clonotype showed up just a few times. V and J are TRBV11-1 and TRBJ1-1; D is uncertain. CDR3 length: 15 residues. Trimming removed 2 bases at V and 2 bases at J, with 12 bases between. Germline values: CDR1 SGHAT, CDR2 FQDESV (reference sequence). In nucleotides, the CDR3 is TGTGCCAGCAGCTTAAGCCAGAGCGCCAACACTGAAGCTTTCTTT. It encodes CASSLSQSANTEAFF.

To note about this clonotype: One end of the junction does not line up with germline, which may come from a read error. This chain uses TRBV3-1 with TRBJ2-1; TRBD2 aligns across 10 bases. The CDR3 runs to 17 residues. CDR1 and CDR2 (germline): LGHDT, YNNKEL (reference sequence). The CDR3 is CASSLRTSGAIYNEQFF. In DNA, the CDR3 is TGTGCCAGTAGCCTTAGGACTAGCGGTGCGATTTACAATGAGCAGTTCTTC.

This rearrangement joins TRBV24-1 to TRBJ2-3, with unresolved D. The CDR3 has 13 residues. From germline, CDR1 is KGHDR and CDR2 SFDVKD. Deletions cut 0 bases from V and 6 bases from J, with 6 bases between. CDR3 coding DNA: TGTGCCACCAGTGATTTGGCCGGGGATACGCAGTATTTT. Translation gives CATSDLAGDTQYF.

The chain has TRBV11-1 and TRBJ1-1; no clear D gene. CDR1 is SGHAT and CDR2 is FQDESV in the germline V gene (reference sequence). Between the trimmed V and J ends, which lost 2 bases and 1 base, there was a span of 8 bases. The CDR3 covers 14 residues. In DNA, the CDR3 is TGTGCCAGCAGCTTACGGGCGGCGAACACTGAAGCTTTCTTT. It yields the protein CASSLRAANTEAFF.

This CDR3 reads CASSEYGNYGYTF. CDR3 bases: TGTGCCAGCAGTGAATACGGGAACTATGGCTACACCTTC. The J gene is TRBJ1-2, the V gene TRBV25-1; D unresolved. Trimming pared 0 bases from V and 2 bases from J, leaving 4 bases between. The CDR3 totals 13 residues. CDR1 MGHDK and CDR2 SYGVNS come from the germline V gene.

This clonotype was counted ten times or more. The junction shows a germline mismatch at one end, possibly a read error. This chain uses TRBV5-1 with TRBJ2-3; D is unresolved. There are 13 residues in the CDR3. Germline lookup yields CDR1 SGHRS and CDR2 YFSETQ. CDR3 in DNA: TGTGCCAGCAGTTCCGGGTCCACAGATACGCAGTATTTT. Amino acids: CASSSGSTDTQYF.

V gene TRBV3-1 combines with J gene TRBJ2-1; weak D call: TRBD2 (5 bases). Germline lookup yields CDR1 LGHDT and CDR2 YNNKEL (reference sequence). This CDR3 is 13 amino acids long. Trimming shortened V by 5 bases and J by 6 bases, and 11 bases separated the two germline ends. CDR3 in DNA: TGTGCCAGCAGCGCGAGGGCTGTCAATGAGCAGTTCTTC. Its protein product is CASSARAVNEQFF.

The table lists this clonotype with a few counts. The rearrangement uses TRBV25-1 and TRBJ2-1; 7 nucleotides agree with TRBD1. The CDR3 totals 13 residues. The junction had 6 bases not matched to a gene; V was cut back by 8 bases and J by 5 bases. Germline-derived CDR1 and CDR2 are MGHDK and SYGVNS. CDR3 in DNA: TGTGCCAGCGCGAACAGGGGAGACAATGAGCAGTTCTTC. It yields the protein CASANRGDNEQFF. The entire variable domain, with the rest obtained from reference TRBV25-1 and TRBJ2-1, is as follows: EADIYQTPRYLVIGTGKKITLECSQTMGHDKMYWYQQDPGMELHLIHYSYGVNSTEKGDLSSESTVSRIRTEHFPLTLESARPSHTSQYLCASANRGDNEQFFGPGTRLTVL.

This clonotype was detected only a few times. This chain links TRBV20-1 with TRBJ1-6; no definite D call. V was pared by 3 bases and J by 7 bases, with 13 bases between. This CDR3 contains 14 residues. Looked up from germline, CDR1 is DFQATT and CDR2 is SNEGSKA (reference sequence). DNA for the CDR3: TGCAGTGCTAGGGACCCTCAAGTCAATTCACCCCTCCACTTT. Its translation: CSARDPQVNSPLHF.

This chain joins TRBV9 and TRBJ1-2, with D hard to call. V gave up 4 bases and J gave up 5 bases, with 21 bases separating them. CDR1 is SGDLS, CDR2 YYNGEE, per germline. There are 16 residues in the CDR3. This chain's CDR3 is CASSPATTPTDYGYTF. The CDR3 DNA sequence: TGTGCCAGCAGCCCGGCCACTACCCCTACAGATTATGGCTACACCTTC.